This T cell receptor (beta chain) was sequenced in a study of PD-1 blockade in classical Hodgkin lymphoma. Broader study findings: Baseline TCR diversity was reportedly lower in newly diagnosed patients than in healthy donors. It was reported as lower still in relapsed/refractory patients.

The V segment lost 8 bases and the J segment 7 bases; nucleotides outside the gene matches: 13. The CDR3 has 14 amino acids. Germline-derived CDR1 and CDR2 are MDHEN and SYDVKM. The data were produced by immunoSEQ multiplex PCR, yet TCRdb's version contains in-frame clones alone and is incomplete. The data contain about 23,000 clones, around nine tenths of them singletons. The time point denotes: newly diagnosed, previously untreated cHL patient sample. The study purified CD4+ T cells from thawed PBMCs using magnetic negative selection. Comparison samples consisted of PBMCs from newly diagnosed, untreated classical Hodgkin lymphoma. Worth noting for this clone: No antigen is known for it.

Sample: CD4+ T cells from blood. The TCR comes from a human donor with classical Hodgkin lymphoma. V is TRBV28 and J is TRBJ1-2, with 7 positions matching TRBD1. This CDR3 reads CASRQGATLGGYTF. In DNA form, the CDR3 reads TGTGCCAGCCGACAGGGAGCCACCCTGGGTGGCTACACCTTC.